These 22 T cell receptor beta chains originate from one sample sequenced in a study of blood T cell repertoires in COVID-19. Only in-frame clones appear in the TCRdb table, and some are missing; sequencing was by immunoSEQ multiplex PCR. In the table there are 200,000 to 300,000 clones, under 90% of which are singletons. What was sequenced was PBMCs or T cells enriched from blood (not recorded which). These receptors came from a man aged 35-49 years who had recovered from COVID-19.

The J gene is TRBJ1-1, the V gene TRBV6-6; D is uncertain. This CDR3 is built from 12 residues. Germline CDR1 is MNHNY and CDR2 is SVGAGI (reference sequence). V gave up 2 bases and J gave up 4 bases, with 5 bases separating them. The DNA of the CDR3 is TGTGCCAGCAGTTACGAGGGCACTGAAGCTTTCTTT. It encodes CASSYEGTEAFF.

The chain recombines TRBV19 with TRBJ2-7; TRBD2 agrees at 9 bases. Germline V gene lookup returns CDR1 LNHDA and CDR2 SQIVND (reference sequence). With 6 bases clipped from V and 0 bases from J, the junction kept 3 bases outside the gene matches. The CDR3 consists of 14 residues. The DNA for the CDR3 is TGTGCCAGTAGCAGCGGGAGGAACTCCTACGAGCAGTACTTC. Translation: CASSSGRNSYEQYF.

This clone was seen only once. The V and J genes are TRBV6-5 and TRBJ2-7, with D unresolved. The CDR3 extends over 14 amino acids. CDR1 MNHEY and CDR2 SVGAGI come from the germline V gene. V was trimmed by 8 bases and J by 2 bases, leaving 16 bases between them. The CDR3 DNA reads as TGTGCCAGCCGCGTTCTGAGTTCGACCTACGAGCAGTACTTC. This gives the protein CASRVLSSTYEQYF.

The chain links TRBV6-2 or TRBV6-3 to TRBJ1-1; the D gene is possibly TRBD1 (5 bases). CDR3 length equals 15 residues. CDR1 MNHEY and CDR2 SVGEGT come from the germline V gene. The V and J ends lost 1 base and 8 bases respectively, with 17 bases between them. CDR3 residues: CASSYLGAWNGEAFF. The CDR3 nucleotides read TGTGCCAGCAGTTACTTAGGGGCTTGGAACGGAGAAGCTTTCTTT.

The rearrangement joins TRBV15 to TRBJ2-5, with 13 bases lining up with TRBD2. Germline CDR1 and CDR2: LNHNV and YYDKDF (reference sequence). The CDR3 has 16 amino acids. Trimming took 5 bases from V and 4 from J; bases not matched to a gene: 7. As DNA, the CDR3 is TGTGCCACCAGCCCAAGACTAGCGGGAGGTGCAGAGACCCAGTACTTC. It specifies CATSPRLAGGAETQYF.

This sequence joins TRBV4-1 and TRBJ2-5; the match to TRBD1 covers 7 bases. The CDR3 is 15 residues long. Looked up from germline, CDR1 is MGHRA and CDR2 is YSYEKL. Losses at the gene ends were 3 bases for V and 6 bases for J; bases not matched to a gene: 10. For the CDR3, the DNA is TGCGCCAGCAGCCAGTACAGGGGCTATAGGCAGACCCAGTACTTC. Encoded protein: CASSQYRGYRQTQYF.

This CDR3 is CASRPSGTPSRGYTF. CDR3 sequence (DNA): TGTGCCAGCAGACCCTCCGGGACACCTTCCCGCGGCTACACCTTC. The rearrangement links TRBV14 to TRBJ1-2; tentatively, D is TRBD1 (6 bases). Looked up from germline, CDR1 is SGHDN and CDR2 is FVKESK. This CDR3 is 15 amino acids long. V lost 6 bases, J lost 8 bases, and 22 bases lay in between. Drawing the rest from reference TRBV14 and TRBJ1-2, the complete variable domain is EAGVTQFPSHSVIEKGQTVTLRCDPISGHDNLYWYRRVMGKEIKFLLHFVKESKQDESGMPNNRFLAERTGGTYSTLKVQPAELEDSGVYFCASRPSGTPSRGYTFGSGTRLTVV.

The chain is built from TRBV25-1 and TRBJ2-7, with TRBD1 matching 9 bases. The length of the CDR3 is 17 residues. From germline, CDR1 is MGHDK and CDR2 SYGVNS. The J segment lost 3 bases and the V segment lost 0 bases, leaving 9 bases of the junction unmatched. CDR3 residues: CASSEYKGQGIFYEQYF. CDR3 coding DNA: TGTGCCAGCAGTGAATATAAGGGACAGGGTATATTCTACGAGCAGTACTTC.

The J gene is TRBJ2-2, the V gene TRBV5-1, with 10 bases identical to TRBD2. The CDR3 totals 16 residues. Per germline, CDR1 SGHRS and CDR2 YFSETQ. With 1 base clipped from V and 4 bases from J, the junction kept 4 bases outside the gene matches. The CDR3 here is CASSLLAGVSTGELFF. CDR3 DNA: TGCGCCAGCAGCTTGCTAGCGGGGGTGTCCACCGGGGAGCTGTTTTTT.

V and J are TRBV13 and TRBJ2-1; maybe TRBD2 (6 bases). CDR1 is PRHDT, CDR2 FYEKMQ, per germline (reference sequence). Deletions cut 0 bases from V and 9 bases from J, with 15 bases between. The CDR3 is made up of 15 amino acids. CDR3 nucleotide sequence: TGTGCCAGCAGCTTAGGCTATCTAGCGTCGGTTGAGCAGTTCTTC. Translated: CASSLGYLASVEQFF.

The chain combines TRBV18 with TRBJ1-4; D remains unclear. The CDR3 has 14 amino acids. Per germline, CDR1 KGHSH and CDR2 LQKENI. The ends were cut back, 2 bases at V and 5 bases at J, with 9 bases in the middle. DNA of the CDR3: TGTGCCAGCTCACCATATGAGGAGAATGAAAAACTGTTTTTT. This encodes CASSPYEENEKLFF.

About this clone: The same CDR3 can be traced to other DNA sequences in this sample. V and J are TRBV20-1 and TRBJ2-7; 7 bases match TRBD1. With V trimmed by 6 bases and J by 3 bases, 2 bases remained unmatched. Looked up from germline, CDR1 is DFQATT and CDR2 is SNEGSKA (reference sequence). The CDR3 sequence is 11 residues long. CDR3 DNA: TGCAGTGCGAGGGACAGCTACGAGCAGTACTTC. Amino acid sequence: CSARDSYEQYF.

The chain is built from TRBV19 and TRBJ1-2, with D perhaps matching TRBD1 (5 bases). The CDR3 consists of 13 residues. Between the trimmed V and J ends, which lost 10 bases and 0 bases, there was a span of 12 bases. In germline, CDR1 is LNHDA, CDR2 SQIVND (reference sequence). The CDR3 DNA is TGTGCCACTGGCGGGACGCCTAACTATGGCTACACCTTC. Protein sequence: CATGGTPNYGYTF.

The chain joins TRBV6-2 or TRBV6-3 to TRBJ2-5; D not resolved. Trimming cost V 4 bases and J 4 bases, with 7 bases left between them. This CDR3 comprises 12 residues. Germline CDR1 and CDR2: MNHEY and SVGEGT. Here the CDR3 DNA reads TGTGCCAGCAGTTCGGTTCGAGAGACCCAGTACTTC. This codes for CASSSVRETQYF.

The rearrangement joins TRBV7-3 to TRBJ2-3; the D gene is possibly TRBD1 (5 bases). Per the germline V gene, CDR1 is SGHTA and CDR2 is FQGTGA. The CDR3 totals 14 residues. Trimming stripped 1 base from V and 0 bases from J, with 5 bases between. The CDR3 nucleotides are TGTGCCAGCAGCTTAAGACAGAGCACAGATACGCAGTATTTT. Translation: CASSLRQSTDTQYF.

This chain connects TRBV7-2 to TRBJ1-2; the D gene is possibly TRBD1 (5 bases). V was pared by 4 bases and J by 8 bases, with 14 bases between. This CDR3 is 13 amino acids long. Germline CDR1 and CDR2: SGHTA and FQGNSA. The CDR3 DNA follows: TGTGCCAGCAGCTCTTCTCACAGGAGCGGCTACACCTTC. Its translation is CASSSSHRSGYTF.

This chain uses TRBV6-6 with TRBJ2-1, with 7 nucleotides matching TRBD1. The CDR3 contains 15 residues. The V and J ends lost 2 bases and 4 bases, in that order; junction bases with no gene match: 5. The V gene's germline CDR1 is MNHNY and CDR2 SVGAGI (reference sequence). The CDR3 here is CASSYARDRYNEQFF. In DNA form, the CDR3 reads TGTGCCAGCAGTTACGCCAGGGACAGATACAATGAGCAGTTCTTC.

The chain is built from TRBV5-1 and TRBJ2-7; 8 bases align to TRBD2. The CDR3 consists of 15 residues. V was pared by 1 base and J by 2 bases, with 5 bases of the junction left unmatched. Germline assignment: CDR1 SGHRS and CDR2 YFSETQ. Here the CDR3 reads CASSLTLAVTYEQYF. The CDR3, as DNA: TGCGCCAGCAGCTTGACACTAGCGGTTACCTACGAGCAGTACTTC.

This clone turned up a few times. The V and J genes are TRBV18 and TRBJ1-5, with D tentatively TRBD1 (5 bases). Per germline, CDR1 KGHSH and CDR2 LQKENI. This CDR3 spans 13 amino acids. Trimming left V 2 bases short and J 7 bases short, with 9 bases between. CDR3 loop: CASSPGRVQPQHF. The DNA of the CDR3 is TGTGCCAGCTCACCAGGCAGGGTACAGCCCCAGCATTTT.

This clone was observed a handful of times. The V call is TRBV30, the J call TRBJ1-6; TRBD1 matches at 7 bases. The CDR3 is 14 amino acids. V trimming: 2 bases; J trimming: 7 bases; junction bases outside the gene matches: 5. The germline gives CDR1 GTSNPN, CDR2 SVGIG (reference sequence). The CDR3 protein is CAWSYGTANSPLHF. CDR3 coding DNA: TGTGCCTGGAGTTACGGGACAGCAAATTCACCCCTCCACTTT.

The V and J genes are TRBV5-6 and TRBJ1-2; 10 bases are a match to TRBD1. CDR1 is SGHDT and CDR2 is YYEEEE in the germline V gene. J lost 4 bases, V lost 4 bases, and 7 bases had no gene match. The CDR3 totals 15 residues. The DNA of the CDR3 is TGTGCCAGCAGCGGGGACAGGGGCCCTATCTATGGCTACACCTTC. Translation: CASSGDRGPIYGYTF.

Written as DNA, the CDR3 is TGTGCCACCAGTGATGTAGCGGGAGGGCCCGGGGAGCTGTTTTTT. Its translation: CATSDVAGGPGELFF. J is TRBJ2-2 and V is TRBV24-1; 11 positions agree with TRBD2. The CDR3 sequence is 15 residues long. V dropped 3 bases and J dropped 6; count of bases not matched to a gene: 2. Germline V gene lookup returns CDR1 KGHDR and CDR2 SFDVKD.